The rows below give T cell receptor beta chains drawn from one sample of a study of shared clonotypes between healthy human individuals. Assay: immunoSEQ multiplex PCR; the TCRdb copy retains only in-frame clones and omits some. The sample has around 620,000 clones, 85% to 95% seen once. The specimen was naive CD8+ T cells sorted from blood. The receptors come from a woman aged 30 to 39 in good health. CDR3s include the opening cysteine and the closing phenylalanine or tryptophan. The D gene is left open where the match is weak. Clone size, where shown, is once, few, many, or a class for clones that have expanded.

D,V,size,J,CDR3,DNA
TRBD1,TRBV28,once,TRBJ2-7,CASSFPGQPDRREQYF,TGTGCCAGCAGTTTCCCGGGACAGCCAGATCGCCGCGAGCAGTACTTC
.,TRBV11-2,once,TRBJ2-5,CASSHMSGLGGIQTQYF,TGTGCCAGCAGCCACATGAGCGGACTAGGGGGTATTCAGACCCAGTACTTC
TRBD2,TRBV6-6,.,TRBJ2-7,CASSFRTSGGYEQYF,TGTGCCAGCAGTTTCAGGACTAGCGGAGGCTACGAGCAGTACTTC
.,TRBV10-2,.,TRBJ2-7,CASSELGYEQYF,TGCGCCAGCAGTGAGTTGGGCTACGAGCAGTACTTC
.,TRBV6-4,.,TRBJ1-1,CASSDDWTGGAFF,TGTGCCAGCAGTGATGACTGGACGGGGGGAGCTTTCTTT
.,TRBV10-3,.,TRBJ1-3,CAIRAEGSGNTIYF,TGTGCCATCAGGGCGGAGGGCTCTGGAAACACCATATATTTT
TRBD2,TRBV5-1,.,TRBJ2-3,CASGEMTSGIGLDTQYF,TGCGCCAGCGGCGAAATGACTAGCGGGATCGGTTTAGATACGCAGTATTTT
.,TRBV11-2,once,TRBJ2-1,CASSPRSDRDNEQFF,TGTGCCAGCAGCCCAAGGTCAGACCGCGACAATGAGCAGTTCTTC
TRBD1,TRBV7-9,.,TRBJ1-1,CASRPTTGESTEAFF,TGTGCCAGCAGACCAACGACAGGGGAGAGCACTGAAGCTTTCTTT
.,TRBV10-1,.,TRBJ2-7,CASSPQGNYEQYF,TGCGCCAGCTCCCCACAGGGAAATTACGAGCAGTACTTC
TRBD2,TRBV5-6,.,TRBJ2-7,CASRPSGDSYEQYF,TGTGCCAGCAGACCCAGCGGGGACTCCTACGAGCAGTACTTC